This T cell receptor beta chain came from a study of T-cell reconstitution after alpha-beta-depleted transplantation in children. The CDR3 length is 15 residues. Trimming cost V 1 base and J 8 bases, with 17 bases left between them. From germline, CDR1 is SGHAT and CDR2 FQNNGV. Concerning this clonotype: Its matching antigen is unknown.

Study-wide results and limits: One year after transplant, T-cell counts and diversity came mostly from newly produced T cells. Several patients had high TCRbeta diversity at day 60; it came from surviving recipient T cells and thymic progenitors. Where alpha-beta T cells came from about two months after transplant was reportedly several hundred expanded graft clones.

TCRbeta library construction was performed incorporating unique molecular identifiers. Each CDR3 protein gets one entry after TCRdb re-called the PCR reads with MiXCR. The sample has about 470,000 distinct CDR3 sequences; roughly two fifths are singletons. The chain carries TRBV11-2 and TRBJ1-2; D might be TRBD1 (6 bases). The sequences come from PBMCs, collected before TCRalphabeta/CD19-depleted stem cell transplant. The sequence was collected from a girl aged 2 to 10 with aplastic anemia, due to receive a stem cell transplant. CDR3 sequence: CASSLAPRQAGGYTF. The CDR3 nucleotides are TGTGCCAGCAGCTTAGCACCTCGACAGGCGGGCGGCTACACCTTC.